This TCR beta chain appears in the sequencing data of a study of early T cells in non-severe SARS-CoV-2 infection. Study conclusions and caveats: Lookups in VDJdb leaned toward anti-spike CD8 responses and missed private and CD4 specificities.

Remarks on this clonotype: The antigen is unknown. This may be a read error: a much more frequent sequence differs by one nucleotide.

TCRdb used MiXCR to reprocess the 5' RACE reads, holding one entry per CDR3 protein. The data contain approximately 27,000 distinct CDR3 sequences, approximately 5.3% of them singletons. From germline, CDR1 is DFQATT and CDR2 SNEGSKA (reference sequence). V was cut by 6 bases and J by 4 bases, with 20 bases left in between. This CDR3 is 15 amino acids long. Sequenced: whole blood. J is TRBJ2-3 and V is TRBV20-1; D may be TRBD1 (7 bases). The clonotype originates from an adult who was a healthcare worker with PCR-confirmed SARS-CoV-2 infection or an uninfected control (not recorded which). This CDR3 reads CSATPSRGAADTQYF. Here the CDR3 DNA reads TGCAGTGCAACACCAAGCAGGGGGGCGGCAGATACGCAGTATTTT.